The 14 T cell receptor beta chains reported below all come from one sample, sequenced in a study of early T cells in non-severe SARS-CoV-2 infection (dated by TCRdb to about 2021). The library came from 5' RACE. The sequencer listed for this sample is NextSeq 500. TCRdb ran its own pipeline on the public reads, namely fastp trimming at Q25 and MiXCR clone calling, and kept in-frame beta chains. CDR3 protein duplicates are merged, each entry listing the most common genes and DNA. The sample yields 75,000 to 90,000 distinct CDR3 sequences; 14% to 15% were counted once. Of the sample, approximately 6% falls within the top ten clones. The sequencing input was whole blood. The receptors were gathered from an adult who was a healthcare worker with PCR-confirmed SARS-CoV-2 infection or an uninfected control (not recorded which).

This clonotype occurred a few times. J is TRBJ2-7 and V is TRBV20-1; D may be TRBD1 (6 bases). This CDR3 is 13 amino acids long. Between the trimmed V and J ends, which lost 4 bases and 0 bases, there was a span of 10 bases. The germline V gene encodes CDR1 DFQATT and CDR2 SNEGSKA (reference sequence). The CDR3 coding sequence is TGCAGTGCTACTGACAGGAACTCCTACGAGCAGTACTTC. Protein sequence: CSATDRNSYEQYF.

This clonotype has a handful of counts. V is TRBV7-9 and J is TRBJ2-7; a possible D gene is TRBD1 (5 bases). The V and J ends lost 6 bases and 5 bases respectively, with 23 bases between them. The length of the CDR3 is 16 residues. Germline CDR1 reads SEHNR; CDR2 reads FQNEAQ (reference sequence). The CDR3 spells CASRGPMRQGNNEQYF. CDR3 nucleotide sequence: TGTGCCAGCAGGGGCCCAATGAGGCAGGGAAACAACGAGCAGTACTTC.

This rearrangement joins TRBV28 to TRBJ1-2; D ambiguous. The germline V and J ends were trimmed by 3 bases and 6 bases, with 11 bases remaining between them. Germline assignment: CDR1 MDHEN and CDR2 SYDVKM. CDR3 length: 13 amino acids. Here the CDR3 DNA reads TGTGCCAGCAGTTTTGTCTGGTGGGATGGCTACACCTTC. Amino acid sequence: CASSFVWWDGYTF.

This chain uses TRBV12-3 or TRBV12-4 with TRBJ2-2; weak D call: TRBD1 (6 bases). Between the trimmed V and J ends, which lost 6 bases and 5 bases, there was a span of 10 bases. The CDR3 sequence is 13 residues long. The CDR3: CASRTTGTGELFF. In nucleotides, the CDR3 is TGTGCCAGCAGAACCACAGGGACCGGGGAGCTGTTTTTT.

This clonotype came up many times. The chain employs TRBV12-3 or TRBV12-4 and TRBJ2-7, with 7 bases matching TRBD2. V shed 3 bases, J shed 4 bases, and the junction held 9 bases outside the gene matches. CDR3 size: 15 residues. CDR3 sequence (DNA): TGTGCCAGCAGTTTTAGGGCGGGAGCGGGGTACGAGCAGTACTTC. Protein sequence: CASSFRAGAGYEQYF.

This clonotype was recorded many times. CDR3 sequence (DNA): TGCAGTGCTGGCACGTACAATGAGCAGTTCTTC. It yields the protein CSAGTYNEQFF. V usage is TRBV20-1 and J usage is TRBJ2-1; D is unclear. V lost 5 bases, J lost 4 bases, and 6 bases lay in between. Germline V gene lookup returns CDR1 DFQATT and CDR2 SNEGSKA (reference sequence). CDR3 length: 11 amino acids.

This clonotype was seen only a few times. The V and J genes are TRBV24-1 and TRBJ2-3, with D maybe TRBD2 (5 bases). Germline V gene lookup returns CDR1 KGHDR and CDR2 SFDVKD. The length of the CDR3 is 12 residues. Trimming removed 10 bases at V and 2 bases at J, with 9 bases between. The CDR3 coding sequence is TGTGCCACTCGAGCGGACACAGATACGCAGTATTTT. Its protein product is CATRADTDTQYF.

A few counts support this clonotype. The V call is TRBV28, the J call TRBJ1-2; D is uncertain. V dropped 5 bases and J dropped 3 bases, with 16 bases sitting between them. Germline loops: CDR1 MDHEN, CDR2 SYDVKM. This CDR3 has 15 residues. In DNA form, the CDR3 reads TGTGCCAGCAGTGATCTCACCCAGGCGCACTATGGCTACACCTTC. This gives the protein CASSDLTQAHYGYTF.

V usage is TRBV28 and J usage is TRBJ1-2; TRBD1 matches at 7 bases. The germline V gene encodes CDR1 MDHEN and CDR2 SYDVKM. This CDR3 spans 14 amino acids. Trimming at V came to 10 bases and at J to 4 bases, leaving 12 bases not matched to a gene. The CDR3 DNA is TGTGCCACCGTCCGACAGGGAGTCCGCTATGGCTACACCTTC. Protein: CATVRQGVRYGYTF.

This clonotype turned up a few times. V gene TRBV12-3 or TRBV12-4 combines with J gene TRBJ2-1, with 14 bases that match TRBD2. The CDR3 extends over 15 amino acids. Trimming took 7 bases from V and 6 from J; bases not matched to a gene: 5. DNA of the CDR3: TGTGCCAGCACCCCGGGACTAGCGGGAGTCAATGAGCAGTTCTTC. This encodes CASTPGLAGVNEQFF.

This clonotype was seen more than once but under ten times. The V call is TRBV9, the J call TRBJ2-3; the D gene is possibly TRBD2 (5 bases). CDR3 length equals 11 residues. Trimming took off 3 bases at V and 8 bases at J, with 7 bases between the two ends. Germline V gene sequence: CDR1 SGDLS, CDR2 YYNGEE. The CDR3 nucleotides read TGTGCCAGCAGCGAAGGAGGTACGCAGTATTTT. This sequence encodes CASSEGGTQYF.

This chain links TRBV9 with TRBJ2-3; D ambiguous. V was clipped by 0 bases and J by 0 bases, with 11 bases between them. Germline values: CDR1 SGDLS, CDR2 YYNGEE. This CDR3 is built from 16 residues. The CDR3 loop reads CASSVDGSDSTDTQYF. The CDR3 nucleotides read TGTGCCAGCAGCGTAGATGGGTCAGATAGCACAGATACGCAGTATTTT.

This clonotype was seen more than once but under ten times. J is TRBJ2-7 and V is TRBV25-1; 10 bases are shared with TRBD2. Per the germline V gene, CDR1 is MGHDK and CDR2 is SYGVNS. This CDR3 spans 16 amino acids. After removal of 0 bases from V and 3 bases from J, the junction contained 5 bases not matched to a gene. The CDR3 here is CASSEYSRTSGYEQYF. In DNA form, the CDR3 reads TGTGCCAGCAGTGAATATTCCCGGACTAGCGGCTACGAGCAGTACTTC.

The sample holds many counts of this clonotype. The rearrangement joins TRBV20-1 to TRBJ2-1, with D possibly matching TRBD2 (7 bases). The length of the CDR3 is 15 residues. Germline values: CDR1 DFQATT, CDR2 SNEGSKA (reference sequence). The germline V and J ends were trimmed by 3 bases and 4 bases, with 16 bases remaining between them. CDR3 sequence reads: CSASKGTTGYNEQFF. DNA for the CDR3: TGCAGTGCTAGTAAGGGGACTACAGGGTACAATGAGCAGTTCTTC.